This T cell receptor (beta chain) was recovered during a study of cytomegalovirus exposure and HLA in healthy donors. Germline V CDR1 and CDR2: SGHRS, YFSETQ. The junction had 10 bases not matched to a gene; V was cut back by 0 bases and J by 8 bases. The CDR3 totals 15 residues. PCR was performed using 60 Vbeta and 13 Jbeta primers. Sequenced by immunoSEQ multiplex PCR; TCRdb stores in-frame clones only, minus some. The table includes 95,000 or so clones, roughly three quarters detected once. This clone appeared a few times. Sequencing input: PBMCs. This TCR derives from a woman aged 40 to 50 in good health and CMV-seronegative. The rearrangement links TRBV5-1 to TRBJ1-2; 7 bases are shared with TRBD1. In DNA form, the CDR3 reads TGCGCCAGCAGCTTGGCCGTTGTGAGGGGGCCCGGCTACACCTTC. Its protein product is CASSLAVVRGPGYTF.